This T cell receptor beta chain was identified during a study of blood T cell repertoires in COVID-19. Repertoires were generated with immunoSEQ multiplex PCR, while TCRdb's copy carries only in-frame clones and drops some. The sample yields some 68,000 clones, about 85% seen once. Germline V CDR1 and CDR2: LGHDT, YNNKEL (reference sequence). The ends were cut back, 3 bases at V and 0 bases at J, with 9 bases in the middle. This CDR3 is 14 amino acids long. The source of this sequence is a woman between 50 and 59 years old with COVID-19, enrolled during active disease. The chain employs TRBV3-1 (or the pseudogene TRBV3-2) and TRBJ2-7; D gene unclear. Sequencing input: peripheral blood. CDR3: CASSQLADSYEQYF. CDR3 DNA sequence: TGTGCCAGCAGCCAGTTAGCAGACTCCTACGAGCAGTACTTC.